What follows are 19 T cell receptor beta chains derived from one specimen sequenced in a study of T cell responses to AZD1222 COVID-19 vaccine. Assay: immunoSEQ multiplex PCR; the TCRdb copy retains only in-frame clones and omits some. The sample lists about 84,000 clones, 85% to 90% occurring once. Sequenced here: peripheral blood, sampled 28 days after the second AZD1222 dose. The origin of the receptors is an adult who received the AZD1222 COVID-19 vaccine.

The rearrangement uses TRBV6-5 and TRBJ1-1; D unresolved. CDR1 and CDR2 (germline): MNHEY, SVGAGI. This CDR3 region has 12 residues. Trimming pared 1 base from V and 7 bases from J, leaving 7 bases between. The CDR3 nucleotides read TGTGCCAGCAGTTACTTGAACGATGAAGCTTTCTTT. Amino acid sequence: CASSYLNDEAFF.

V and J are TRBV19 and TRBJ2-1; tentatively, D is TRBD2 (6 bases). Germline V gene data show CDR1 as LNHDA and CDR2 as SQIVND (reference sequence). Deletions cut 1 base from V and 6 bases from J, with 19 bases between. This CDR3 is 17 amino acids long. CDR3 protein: CASSIVTGQGGFNEQFF. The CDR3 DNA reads TGTGCCAGTAGTATAGTCACGGGGCAGGGAGGTTTCAATGAGCAGTTCTTC.

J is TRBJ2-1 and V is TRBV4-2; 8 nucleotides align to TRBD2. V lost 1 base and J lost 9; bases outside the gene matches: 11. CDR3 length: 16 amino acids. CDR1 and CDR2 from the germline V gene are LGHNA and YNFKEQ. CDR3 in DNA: TGTGCCAGCAGCCAAGCGGCTAGCGGGCGGCAGTTTGAGCAGTTCTTC. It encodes CASSQAASGRQFEQFF.

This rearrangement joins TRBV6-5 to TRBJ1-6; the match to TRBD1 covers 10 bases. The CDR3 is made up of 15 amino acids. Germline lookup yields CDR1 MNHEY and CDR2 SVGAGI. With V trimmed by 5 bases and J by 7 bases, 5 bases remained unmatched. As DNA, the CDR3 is TGTGCCAGCAGTACTCCGGGACAGGGGAATTCACCCCTCCACTTT. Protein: CASSTPGQGNSPLHF.

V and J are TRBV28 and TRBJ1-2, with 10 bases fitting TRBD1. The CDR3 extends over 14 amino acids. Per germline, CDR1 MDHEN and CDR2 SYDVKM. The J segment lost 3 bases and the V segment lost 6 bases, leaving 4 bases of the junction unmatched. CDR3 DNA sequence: TGTGCCAGCAGGCGACAGGGGGCGGACTATGGCTACACCTTC. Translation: CASRRQGADYGYTF.

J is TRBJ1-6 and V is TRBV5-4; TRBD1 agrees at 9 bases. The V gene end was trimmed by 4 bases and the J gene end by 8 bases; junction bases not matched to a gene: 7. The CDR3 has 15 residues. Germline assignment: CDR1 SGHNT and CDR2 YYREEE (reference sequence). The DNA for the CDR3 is TGTGCCAGCAGCCCGTCGGGACAGGGCTATTCACCCCTCCACTTT. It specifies CASSPSGQGYSPLHF.

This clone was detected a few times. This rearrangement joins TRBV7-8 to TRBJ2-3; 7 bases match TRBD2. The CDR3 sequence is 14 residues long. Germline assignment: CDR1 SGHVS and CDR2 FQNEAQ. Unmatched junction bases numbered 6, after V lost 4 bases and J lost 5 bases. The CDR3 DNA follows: TGTGCCAGCAGCTCCAGCGGGAACAGAGATACGCAGTATTTT. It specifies CASSSSGNRDTQYF.

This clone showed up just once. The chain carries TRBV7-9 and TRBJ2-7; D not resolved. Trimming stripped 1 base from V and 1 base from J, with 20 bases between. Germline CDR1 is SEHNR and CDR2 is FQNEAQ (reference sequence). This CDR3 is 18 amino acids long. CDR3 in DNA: TGTGCCAGCAGCTTAGGCCTCCAGCTAGTAGGCCTTTCCTACGAGCAGTACTTC. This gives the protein CASSLGLQLVGLSYEQYF.

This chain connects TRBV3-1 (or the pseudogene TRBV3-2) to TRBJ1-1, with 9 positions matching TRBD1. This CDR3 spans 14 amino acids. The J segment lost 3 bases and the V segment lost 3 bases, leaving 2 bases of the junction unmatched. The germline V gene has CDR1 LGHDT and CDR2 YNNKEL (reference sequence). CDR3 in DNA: TGTGCCAGCAGCCAGCGGACAGGGGACACTGAAGCTTTCTTT. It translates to CASSQRTGDTEAFF.

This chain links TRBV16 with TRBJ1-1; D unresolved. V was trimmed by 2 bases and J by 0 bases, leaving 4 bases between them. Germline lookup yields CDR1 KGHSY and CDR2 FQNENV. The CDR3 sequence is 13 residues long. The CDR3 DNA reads TGTGCCAGCAGCCAACACATGAACACTGAAGCTTTCTTT. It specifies CASSQHMNTEAFF.

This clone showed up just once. CDR3 loop: CASTPGWAEAFF. Written as DNA, the CDR3 is TGTGCCAGCACCCCGGGGTGGGCTGAAGCTTTCTTT. The V call is TRBV28, the J call TRBJ1-1; no clear D gene. Germline values: CDR1 MDHEN, CDR2 SYDVKM. The CDR3 contains 12 residues. V was shortened by 7 bases and J by 6 bases, with 12 bases between the two germline ends.

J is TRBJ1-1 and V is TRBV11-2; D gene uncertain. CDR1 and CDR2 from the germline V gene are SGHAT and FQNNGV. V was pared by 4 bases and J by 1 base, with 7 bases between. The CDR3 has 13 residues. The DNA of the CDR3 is TGTGCCAGCAGCTCCCAACAGAACACTGAAGCTTTCTTT. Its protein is CASSSQQNTEAFF.

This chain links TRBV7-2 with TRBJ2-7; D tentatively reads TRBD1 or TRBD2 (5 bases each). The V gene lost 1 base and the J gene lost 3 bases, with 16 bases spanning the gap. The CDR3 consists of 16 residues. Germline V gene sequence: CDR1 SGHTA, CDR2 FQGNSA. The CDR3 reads CASSLGGAGGSYEQYF. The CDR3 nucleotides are TGTGCCAGCAGCTTAGGGGGCGCTGGGGGAAGCTACGAGCAGTACTTC.

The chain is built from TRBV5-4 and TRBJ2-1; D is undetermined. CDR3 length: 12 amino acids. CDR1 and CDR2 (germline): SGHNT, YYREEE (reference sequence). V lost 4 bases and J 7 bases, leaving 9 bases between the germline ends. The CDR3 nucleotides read TGTGCCAGCAGCCCGGACGAAAATGAGCAGTTCTTC. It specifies CASSPDENEQFF.

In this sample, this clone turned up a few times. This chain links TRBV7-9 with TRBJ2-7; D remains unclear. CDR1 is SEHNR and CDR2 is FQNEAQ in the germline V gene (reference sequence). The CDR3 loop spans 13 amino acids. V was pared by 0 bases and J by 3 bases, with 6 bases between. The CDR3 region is CASSLAQNYEQYF. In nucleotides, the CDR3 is TGTGCCAGCAGCTTAGCCCAGAACTACGAGCAGTACTTC. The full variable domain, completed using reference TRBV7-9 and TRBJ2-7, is DTGVSQNPRHKITKRGQNVTFRCDPISEHNRLYWYRQTLGQGPEFLTYFQNEAQLEKSRLLSDRFSAERPKGSFSTLEIQRTEQGDSAMYLCASSLAQNYEQYFGPGTRLTVT.

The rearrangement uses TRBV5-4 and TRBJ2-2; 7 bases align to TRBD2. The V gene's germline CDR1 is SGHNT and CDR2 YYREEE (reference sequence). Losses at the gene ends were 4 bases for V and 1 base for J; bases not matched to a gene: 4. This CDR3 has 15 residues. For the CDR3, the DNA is TGTGCCAGCAGCCGAGGCGGGGGGAACACCGGGGAGCTGTTTTTT. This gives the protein CASSRGGGNTGELFF.

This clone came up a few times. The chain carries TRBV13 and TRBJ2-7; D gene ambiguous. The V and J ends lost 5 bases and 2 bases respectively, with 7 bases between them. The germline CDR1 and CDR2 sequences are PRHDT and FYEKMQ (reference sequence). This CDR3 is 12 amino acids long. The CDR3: CASSTRTYEQYF. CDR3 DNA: TGTGCCAGCAGCACCCGGACCTACGAGCAGTACTTC.

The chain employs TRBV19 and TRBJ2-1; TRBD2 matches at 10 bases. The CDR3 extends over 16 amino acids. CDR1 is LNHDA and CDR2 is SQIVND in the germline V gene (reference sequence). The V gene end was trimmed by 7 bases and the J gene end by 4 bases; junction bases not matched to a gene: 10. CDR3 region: CASTPYGAGGYNEQFF. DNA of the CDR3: TGTGCCAGTACCCCGTACGGAGCGGGGGGGTACAATGAGCAGTTCTTC.

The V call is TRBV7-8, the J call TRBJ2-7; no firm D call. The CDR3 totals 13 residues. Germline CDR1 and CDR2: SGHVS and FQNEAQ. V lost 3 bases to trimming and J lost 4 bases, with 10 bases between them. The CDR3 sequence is CASSLAFDYEQYF. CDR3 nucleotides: TGTGCCAGCAGCTTGGCTTTCGATTACGAGCAGTACTTC.